The TCR beta chain described here comes from a study of blood T cell repertoires in COVID-19. Study in general: COVID-19 samples collected from the United States, Italy and Spain covered acute and convalescent phases. PBMCs, B-cell-depleted T cells, or T cells were the source of the cDNA or gDNA that made up the material.

In germline, CDR1 is MDHEN, CDR2 SYDVKM. Trimming left V 5 bases short and J 6 bases short, with 11 bases between. The CDR3 spans 14 residues. Original data processing: Amplifying reference gene primers gave estimates of nucleated cell counts. Sequenced by immunoSEQ multiplex PCR; TCRdb stores in-frame clones only, minus some. V and J calls and clone size are copied from that table; D and trimming were computed from the DNA. The sample consists of about 150,000 clones, about 88% of them appearing once. The rearrangement links TRBV28 to TRBJ1-6, with D perhaps TRBD1 (6 bases). The sample comprised peripheral blood. This sequence was found in a woman in her sixties or seventies with acute or convalescent COVID-19. CDR3 residues: CASSGGASNSPLHF. In DNA form, the CDR3 reads TGTGCCAGCAGTGGGGGGGCCTCTAATTCACCCCTCCACTTT.